The source of this T cell receptor (beta chain) is a study of T cells in Graves' hyperthyroidism and ophthalmopathy. Study overall: Peripheral blood was obtained at initial diagnosis, preceding any treatment.

Study-wide results and limits: The model made its ophthalmopathy prediction, and onset followed a median approximately 6 months later. Blood samples included most of the expanded thyroid clonotypes exceeding 0.001.

The sample holds a few counts of this clonotype. Its matching antigen is unknown. The TCR beta CDR3 regions underwent amplification using RNA transcripts as the source. Initially, a first-round RT-PCR of the TCR CDR3 employed the HTBI primer set. TCRdb re-called the multiplex PCR reads through MiXCR, storing one row per CDR3 protein. The sample comprises more than 600,000 distinct CDR3 sequences, 16% of which are singletons, and around 8% rests with the top ten. Hyperthyroidism patients were newly diagnosed, had disease duration under 2 months, and were aged 18 to 65 years. This CDR3 has 17 amino acids. J lost 3 bases, V lost 2 bases, and 11 bases had no gene match. CDR1 and CDR2 (germline): SGHRS, YFSETQ.

The material sequenced was blood. The gene calls are TRBV5-1 and TRBJ2-7; 10 bases fit TRBD2. The clonotype was recovered from a young man with Graves' hyperthyroidism. As DNA, the CDR3 is TGCGCCAGCAGCTTAATGGCTAGCGGGAGAATAGGCTACGAGCAGTACTTC. It codes for CASSLMASGRIGYEQYF.